This T cell receptor (beta chain) was documented in a study of control samples from healthy donors and cancer patients. Assay: immunoSEQ multiplex PCR; the TCRdb copy retains only in-frame clones and omits some. The sample gives around 130,000 clones, roughly 90% of which show up once; under 9% is in the top ten. CDR3 size: 15 residues. CDR1 is SGHVS and CDR2 is FNYEAQ in the germline V gene. V trimming: 1 base; J trimming: 5 bases; junction bases outside the gene matches: 3. Input material: PBMCs. V usage is TRBV7-6 and J usage is TRBJ2-2; 8 positions match TRBD2. This receptor was identified in a man aged 50-59 years with head and neck cancer. The CDR3, as DNA: TGTGCCAGCAGCTTAGTGGCTAGCGGGACCGGGGAGCTGTTTTTT. Its protein is CASSLVASGTGELFF.